This T cell receptor (beta chain) stems from a study of early stage breast cancer tumors. The wider study: Of some 17 invasive breast tumors, about a dozen were hormone receptor-positive, HER2-negative. Study outcomes and limitations: Compared with adjacent normal breast, tumors showed approximately 2.5-fold denser, more clonal T cells. Most shared enriched TCRB sequences were commonly generated ones.

Each sample had two DNA replicates, 0.45 to 0.65 ug blood or around 1.6 ug tissue. Repertoires were generated with immunoSEQ multiplex PCR, while TCRdb's copy carries only in-frame clones and drops some. The sample shows 25,000 to 35,000 clones, 84% of them seen only once. Germline V CDR1 and CDR2: SGDLS, YYNGEE. The CDR3 totals 14 residues. The germline V and J ends were trimmed by 0 bases and 6 bases, with 9 bases remaining between them. Remarks on this clone: As yet, its antigen is unknown.

The material sequenced was blood. This clonotype was obtained from a person between 50 and 60 years old with breast cancer. The chain joins TRBV9 to TRBJ1-4; no reliable D call. DNA for the CDR3: TGTGCCAGCAGCGTAGATCCGGCGGATGAAAAACTGTTTTTT. This encodes CASSVDPADEKLFF.